At least ten counts were recorded for the clone carrying this TCR beta chain. The entry originates in a study of T cells after yellow fever vaccination. In the study overall: Fractions of low cell number were prepared using SMART-Seq v4 Ultra Low Input.

TCRdb redid the calling of the 5' RACE reads with MiXCR, one entry per CDR3 protein. The sample lists a few hundred thousand distinct CDR3 sequences; under 9% were seen once. This CDR3 spans 13 amino acids. V lost 2 bases and J 0 bases, leaving 5 bases between the germline ends. CDR1 is SGHTA, CDR2 FQGTGA, per germline. The TCR originated in a man aged 18 to 35 who received the YFV17D yellow fever vaccine. This chain uses TRBV7-3 with TRBJ2-7; D ambiguous. The material sequenced was CD4+ T cells sorted from PBMCs, taken 5 days after the yellow fever booster vaccination. The CDR3 nucleotides read TGTGCCAGCAGCTTAGGTCCCTCCTACGAGCAGTACTTC. Its protein product is CASSLGPSYEQYF.